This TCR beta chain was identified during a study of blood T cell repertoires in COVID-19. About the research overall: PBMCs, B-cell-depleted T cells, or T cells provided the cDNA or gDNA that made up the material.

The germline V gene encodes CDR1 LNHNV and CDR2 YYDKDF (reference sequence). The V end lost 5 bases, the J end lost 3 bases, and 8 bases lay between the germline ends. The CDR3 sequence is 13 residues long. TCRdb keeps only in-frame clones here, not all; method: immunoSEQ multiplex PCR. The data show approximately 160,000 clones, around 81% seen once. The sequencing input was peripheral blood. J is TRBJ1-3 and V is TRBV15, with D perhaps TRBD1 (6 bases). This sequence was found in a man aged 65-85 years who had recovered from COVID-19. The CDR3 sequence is CATSGGYGNTIYF. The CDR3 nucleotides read TGTGCCACCAGCGGGGGCTATGGAAACACCATATATTTT.